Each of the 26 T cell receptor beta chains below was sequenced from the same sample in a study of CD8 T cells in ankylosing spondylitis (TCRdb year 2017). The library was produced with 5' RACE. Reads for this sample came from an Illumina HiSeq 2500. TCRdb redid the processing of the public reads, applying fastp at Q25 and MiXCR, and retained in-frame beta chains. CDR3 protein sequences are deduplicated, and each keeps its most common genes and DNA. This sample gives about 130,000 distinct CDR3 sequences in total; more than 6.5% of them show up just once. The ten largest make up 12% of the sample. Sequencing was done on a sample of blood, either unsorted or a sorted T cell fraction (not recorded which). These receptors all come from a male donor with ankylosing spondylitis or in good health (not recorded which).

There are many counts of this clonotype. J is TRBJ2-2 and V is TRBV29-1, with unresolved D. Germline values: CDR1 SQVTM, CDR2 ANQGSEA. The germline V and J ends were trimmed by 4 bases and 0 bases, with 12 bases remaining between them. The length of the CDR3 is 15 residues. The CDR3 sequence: CSVGYSESNTGELFF. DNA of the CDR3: TGCAGCGTTGGTTACAGCGAATCGAACACCGGGGAGCTGTTTTTT.

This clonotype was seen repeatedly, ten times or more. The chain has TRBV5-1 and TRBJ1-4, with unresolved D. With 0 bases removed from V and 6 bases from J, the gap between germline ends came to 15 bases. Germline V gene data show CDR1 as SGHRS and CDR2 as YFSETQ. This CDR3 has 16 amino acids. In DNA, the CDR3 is TGCGCCAGCAGCTTGGAAGCAGGCCTCTCCTATGAAAAACTGTTTTTT. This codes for CASSLEAGLSYEKLFF. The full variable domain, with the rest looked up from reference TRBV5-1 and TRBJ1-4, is KAGVTQTPRYLIKTRGQQVTLSCSPISGHRSVSWYQQTPGQGLQFLFEYFSETQRNKGNFPGRFSGRQFSNSRSEMNVSTLELGDSALYLCASSLEAGLSYEKLFFGSGTQLSVL.

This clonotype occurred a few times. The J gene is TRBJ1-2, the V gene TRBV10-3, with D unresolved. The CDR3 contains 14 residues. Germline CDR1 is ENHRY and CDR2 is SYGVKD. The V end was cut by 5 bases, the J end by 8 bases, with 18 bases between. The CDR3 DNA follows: TGTGCCATCAGTCCGGCCAGAGACCTAGAGGGCTACACCTTC. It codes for CAISPARDLEGYTF.

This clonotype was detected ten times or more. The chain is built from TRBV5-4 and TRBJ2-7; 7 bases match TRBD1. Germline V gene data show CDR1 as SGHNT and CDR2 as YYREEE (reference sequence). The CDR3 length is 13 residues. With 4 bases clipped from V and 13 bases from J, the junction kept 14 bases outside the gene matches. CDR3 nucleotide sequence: TGTGCCAGCAGCCTTACAGGGGCGAACGTGTATTACTTC. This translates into CASSLTGANVYYF.

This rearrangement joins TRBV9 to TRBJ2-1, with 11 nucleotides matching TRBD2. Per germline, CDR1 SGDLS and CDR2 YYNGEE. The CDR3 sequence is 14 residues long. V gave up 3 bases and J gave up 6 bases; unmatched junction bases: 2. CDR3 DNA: TGTGCCAGCAGCGATAGCGGGGGGGCCAATGAGCAGTTCTTC. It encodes CASSDSGGANEQFF.

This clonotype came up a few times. The CDR3 sequence is CSAGGSAAGNEQYF. The CDR3 region has the DNA TGCAGTGCTGGTGGGAGCGCCGCGGGGAACGAGCAGTACTTC. This chain connects TRBV20-1 to TRBJ2-7; TRBD2 might be the D (6 bases). The germline V gene has CDR1 DFQATT and CDR2 SNEGSKA (reference sequence). The CDR3 has 14 residues. V shed 5 bases and J shed 5 bases, with 19 bases lying between them.

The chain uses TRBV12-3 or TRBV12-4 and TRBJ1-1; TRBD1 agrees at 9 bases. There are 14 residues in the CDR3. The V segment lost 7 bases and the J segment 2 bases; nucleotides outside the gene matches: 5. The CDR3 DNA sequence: TGTGCCAGCACTCCGGGACAGGGAAACACTGAAGCTTTCTTT. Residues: CASTPGQGNTEAFF.

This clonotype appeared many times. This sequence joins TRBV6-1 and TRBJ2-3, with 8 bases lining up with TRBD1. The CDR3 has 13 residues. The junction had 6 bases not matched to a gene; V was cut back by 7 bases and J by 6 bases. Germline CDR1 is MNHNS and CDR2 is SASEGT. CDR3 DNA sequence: TGTGCCAGCACCAGGGGGCTTGGGGATACGCAGTATTTT. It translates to CASTRGLGDTQYF.

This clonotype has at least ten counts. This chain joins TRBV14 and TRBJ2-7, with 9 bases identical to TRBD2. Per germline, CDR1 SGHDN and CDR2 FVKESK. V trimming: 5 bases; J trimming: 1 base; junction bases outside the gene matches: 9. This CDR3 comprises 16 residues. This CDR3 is CASSSILAGLSYEQYF. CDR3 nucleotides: TGTGCCAGCAGCTCGATCCTAGCGGGACTATCCTACGAGCAGTACTTC. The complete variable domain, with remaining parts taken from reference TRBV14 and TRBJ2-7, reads EAGVTQFPSHSVIEKGQTVTLRCDPISGHDNLYWYRRVMGKEIKFLLHFVKESKQDESGMPNNRFLAERTGGTYSTLKVQPAELEDSGVYFCASSSILAGLSYEQYFGPGTRLTVT.

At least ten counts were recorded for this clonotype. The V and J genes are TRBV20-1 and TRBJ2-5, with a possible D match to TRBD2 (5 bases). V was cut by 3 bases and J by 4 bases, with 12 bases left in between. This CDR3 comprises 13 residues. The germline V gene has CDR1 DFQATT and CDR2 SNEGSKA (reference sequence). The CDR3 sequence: CSARRAGLETQYF. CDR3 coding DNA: TGCAGTGCTAGGCGGGCAGGACTAGAGACCCAGTACTTC.

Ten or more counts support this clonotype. The CDR3 sequence is CASSPRPGQSYEQYF. CDR3 nucleotide sequence: TGTGCCAGCAGCCCCCGACCGGGACAGTCTTACGAGCAGTACTTC. The chain has TRBV7-2 and TRBJ2-7; 7 bases align to TRBD1. V dropped 5 bases and J dropped 4; count of bases not matched to a gene: 11. The CDR3 sequence is 15 residues long. In germline, CDR1 is SGHTA, CDR2 FQGNSA.

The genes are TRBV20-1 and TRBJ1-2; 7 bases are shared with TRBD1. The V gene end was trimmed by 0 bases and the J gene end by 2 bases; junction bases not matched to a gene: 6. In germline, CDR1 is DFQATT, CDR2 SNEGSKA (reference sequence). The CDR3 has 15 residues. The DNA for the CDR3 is TGCAGTGCTAGAGATGAGGGGACAGACAACTATGGCTACACCTTC. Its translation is CSARDEGTDNYGYTF.

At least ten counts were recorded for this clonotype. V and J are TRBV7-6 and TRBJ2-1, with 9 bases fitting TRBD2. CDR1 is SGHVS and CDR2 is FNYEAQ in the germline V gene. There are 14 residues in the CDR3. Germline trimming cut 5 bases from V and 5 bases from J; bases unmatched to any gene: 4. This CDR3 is CASSRLAENNEQFF. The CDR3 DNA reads TGTGCCAGCAGCCGACTAGCGGAAAACAATGAGCAGTTCTTC. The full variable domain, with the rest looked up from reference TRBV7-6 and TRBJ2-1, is GAGVSQSPRYKVTKRGQDVALRCDPISGHVSLYWYRQALGQGPEFLTYFNYEAQQDKSGLPNDRFSAERPEGSISTLTIQRTEQRDSAMYRCASSRLAENNEQFFGPGTRLTVL.

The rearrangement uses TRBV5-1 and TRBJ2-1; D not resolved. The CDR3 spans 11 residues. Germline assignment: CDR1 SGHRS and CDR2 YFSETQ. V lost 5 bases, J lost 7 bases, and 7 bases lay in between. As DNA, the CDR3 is TGCGCCAGCAGGATGGAAAATGAGCAGTTCTTC. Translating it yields CASRMENEQFF.

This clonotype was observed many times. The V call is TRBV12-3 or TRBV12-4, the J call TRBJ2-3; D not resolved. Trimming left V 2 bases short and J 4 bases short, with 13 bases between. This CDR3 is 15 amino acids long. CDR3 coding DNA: TGTGCCAGCAGTTTACGGGTGAGATGGGCAGATACGCAGTATTTT. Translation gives CASSLRVRWADTQYF.

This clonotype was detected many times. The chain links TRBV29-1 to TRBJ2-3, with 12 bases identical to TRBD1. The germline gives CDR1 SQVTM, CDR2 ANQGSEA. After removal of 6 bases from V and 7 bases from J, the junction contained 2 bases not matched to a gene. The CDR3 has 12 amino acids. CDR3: CSVGTGGNTQYF. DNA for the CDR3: TGCAGCGTAGGGACAGGGGGCAATACGCAGTATTTT.

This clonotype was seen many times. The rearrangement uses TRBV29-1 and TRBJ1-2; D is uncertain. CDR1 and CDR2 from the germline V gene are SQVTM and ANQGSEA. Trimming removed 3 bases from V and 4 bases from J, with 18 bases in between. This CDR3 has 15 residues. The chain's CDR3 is CSVDIAQSEVYGYTF. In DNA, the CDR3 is TGCAGCGTTGACATCGCTCAATCGGAGGTCTATGGCTACACCTTC.

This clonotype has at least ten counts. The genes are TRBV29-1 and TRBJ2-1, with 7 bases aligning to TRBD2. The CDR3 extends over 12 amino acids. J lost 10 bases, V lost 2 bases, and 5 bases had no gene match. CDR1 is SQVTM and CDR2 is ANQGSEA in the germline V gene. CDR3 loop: CSVESGGWEQFF. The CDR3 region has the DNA TGCAGCGTTGAATCCGGGGGGTGGGAGCAGTTCTTC.

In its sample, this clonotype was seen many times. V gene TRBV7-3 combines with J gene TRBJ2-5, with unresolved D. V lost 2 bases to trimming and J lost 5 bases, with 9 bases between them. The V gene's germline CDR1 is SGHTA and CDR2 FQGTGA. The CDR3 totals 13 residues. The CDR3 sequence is CASSLCGTETQYF. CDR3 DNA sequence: TGTGCCAGCAGCTTATGTGGAACGGAGACCCAGTACTTC.

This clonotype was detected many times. The CDR3 DNA reads as TGTGCCAGCAGCTCTACAGGGGGGAACACTGAAGCTTTCTTT. This codes for CASSSTGGNTEAFF. The chain links TRBV7-9 to TRBJ1-1; 8 bases match TRBD1. Germline CDR1 is SEHNR and CDR2 is FQNEAQ (reference sequence). Trimming cost V 4 bases and J 1 base; bases outside gene matches: 2. The CDR3 totals 14 residues.

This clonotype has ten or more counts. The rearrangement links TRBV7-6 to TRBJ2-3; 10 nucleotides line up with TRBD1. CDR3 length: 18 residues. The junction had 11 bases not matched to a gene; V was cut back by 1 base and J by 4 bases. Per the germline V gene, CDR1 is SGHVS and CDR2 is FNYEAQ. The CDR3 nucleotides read TGTGCCAGCAGCTTAGGGACAGGGGGTGTCCGGCCCGCAGATACGCAGTATTTT. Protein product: CASSLGTGGVRPADTQYF.

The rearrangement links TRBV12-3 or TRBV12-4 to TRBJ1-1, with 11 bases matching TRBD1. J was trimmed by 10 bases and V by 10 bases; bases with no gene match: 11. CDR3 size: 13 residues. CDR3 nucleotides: TGTGCCACCGCGACAGGGACAGGGGGGGTAGCTTTCTTT. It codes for CATATGTGGVAFF.

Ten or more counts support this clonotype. The chain's CDR3 is CASSQGGGSYSYNEQFF. The CDR3 DNA follows: TGTGCCAGCAGCCAAGGGGGAGGGTCTTACTCCTACAATGAGCAGTTCTTC. The chain joins TRBV3-1 to TRBJ2-1; 7 bases fit TRBD2. This CDR3 contains 17 residues. The germline V gene encodes CDR1 LGHDT and CDR2 YNNKEL (reference sequence). Losses at the gene ends were 1 base for V and 0 bases for J; bases not matched to a gene: 6.

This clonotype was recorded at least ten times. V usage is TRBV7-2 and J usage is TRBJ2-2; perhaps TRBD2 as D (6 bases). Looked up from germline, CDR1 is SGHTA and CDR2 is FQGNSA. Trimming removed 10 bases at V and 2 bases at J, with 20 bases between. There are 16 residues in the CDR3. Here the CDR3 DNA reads TGTGCCACCCCCCCCCTCTCTAGCGTCAACACCGGGGAGCTGTTTTTT. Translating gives CATPPLSSVNTGELFF.

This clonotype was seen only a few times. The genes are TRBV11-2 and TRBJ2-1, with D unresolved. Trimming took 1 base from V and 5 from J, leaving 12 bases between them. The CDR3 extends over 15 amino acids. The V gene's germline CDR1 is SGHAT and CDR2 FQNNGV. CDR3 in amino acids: CASSLVGPADNEQFF. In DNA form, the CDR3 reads TGTGCCAGCAGCTTAGTAGGGCCAGCCGACAATGAGCAGTTCTTC. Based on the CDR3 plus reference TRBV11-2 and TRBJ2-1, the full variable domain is EAGVAQSPRYKIIEKRQSVAFWCNPISGHATLYWYQQILGQGPKLLIQFQNNGVVDDSQLPKDRFSAERLKGVDSTLKIQPAKLEDSAVYLCASSLVGPADNEQFFGPGTRLTVL.

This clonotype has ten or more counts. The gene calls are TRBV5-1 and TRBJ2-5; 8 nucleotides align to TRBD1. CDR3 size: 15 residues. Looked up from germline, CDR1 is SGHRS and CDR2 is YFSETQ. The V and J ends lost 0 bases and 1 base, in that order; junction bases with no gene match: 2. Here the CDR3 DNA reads TGCGCCAGCAGCTTGGGACAGGGGACCCAAGAGACCCAGTACTTC. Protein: CASSLGQGTQETQYF.